This TCR beta chain was recorded in a study of blood T cell repertoires in COVID-19. The wider study: Spain, Italy and the United States supplied samples that represented acute and convalescent COVID-19. The analysed material was cDNA or gDNA that came from T cells, B-cell-depleted T cells, or PBMCs.

The CDR3 is 12 amino acids. CDR1 and CDR2 (germline): MNHNY, SVGAGI (reference sequence). Deletions cut 6 bases from V and 6 bases from J, with 11 bases between. Original data processing: Nucleated cell number was recorded as an estimate derived from reference gene primer amplification. Produced via immunoSEQ multiplex PCR; TCRdb's table is partial and in-frame only. The DNA was the basis for D and trimming; V, J and clone size are from that table. This sample has about 260,000 clones; around 86% occur once, and the top ten carry less than 1.6%. The TCR comes from a woman between 35 and 50 years old who had recovered from COVID-19. The chain recombines TRBV6-6 with TRBJ1-1, with D possibly being TRBD1 (5 bases). Sequenced: peripheral blood. The CDR3 DNA reads as TGTGCCAGCAGGCAGGGTTCCCCTGAAGCTTTCTTT. Translated, it gives CASRQGSPEAFF.